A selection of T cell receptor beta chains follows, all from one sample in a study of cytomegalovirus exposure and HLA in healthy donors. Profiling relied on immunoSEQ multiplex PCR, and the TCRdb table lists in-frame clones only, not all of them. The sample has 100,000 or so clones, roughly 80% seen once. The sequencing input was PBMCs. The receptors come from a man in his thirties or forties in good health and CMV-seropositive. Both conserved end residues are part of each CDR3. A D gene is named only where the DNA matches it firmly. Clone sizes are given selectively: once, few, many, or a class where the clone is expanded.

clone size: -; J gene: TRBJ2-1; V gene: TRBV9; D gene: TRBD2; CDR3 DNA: TGTGCCAGCAGCGGGAGTACTAGCGGGGGATACAATGAGCAGTTCTTC; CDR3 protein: CASSGSTSGGYNEQFF
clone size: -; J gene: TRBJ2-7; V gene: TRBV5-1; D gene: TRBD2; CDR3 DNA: TGCGCCAGCAGCTTGACTAGCGGGGGGTATTACGAGCAGTACTTC; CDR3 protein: CASSLTSGGYYEQYF
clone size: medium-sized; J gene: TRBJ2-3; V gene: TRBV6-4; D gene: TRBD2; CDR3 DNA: TGTGCCAGCAGTGACTCTAGCGGGGGGGACACAGATACGCAGTATTTT; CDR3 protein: CASSDSSGGDTDTQYF
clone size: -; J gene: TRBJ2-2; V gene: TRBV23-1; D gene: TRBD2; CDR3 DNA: TGCGCCAGCAGTCAGACTAGCGGGGGGGCCCCGAACACCGGGGAGCTGTTTTTT; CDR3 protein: CASSQTSGGAPNTGELFF
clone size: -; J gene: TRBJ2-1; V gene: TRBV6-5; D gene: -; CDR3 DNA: TGTGCCAGCAGTCACAGGGTGGAAGGCAATGAGCAGTTCTTC; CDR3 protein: CASSHRVEGNEQFF
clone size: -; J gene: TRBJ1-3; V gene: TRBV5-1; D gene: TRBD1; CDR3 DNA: TGCGCCAGCAGCTCGAGCCAACAGGGGGCGCAGGTTGGAAACACCATATATTTT; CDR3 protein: CASSSSQQGAQVGNTIYF
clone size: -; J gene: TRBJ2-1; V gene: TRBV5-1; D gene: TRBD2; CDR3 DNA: TGCGCCAGCAGCTCCCACCTAGCGGGAACCCCCTACAATGAGCAGTTCTTC; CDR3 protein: CASSSHLAGTPYNEQFF
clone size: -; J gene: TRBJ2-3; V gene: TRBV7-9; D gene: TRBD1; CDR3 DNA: TGTTCCAGCAGCCCACGCCCAGGGGGTTTCCAAGAGACAGATACGCAGTATTTT; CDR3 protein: CSSSPRPGGFQETDTQYF
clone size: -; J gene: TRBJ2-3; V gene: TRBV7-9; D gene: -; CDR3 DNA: TGTGCCAGCAGCTTTAGCGTTCGGGTCACAGATACGCAGTATTTT; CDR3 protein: CASSFSVRVTDTQYF
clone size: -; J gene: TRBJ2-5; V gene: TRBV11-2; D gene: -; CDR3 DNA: TGTGCCAGCAGCCACGGGGGTAAGACCCAGTACTTC; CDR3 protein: CASSHGGKTQYF
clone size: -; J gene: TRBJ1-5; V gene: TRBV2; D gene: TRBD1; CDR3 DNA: TGTGCCAGCGGGGGGGGCGGACAGGGAGTAAGGCAGCCCCAGCATTTT; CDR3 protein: CASGGGGQGVRQPQHF
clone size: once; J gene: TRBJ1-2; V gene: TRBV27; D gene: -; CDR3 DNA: TGTGCCAGCAGTCCCCAGTGGGGAGCTAACTATGGCTACACCTTC; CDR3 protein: CASSPQWGANYGYTF
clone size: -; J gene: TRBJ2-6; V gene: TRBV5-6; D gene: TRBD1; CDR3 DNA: TGTGCCAGCAGCCCCAGGGGGCGGACCGGGGCCAACGTCCTGACTTTC; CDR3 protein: CASSPRGRTGANVLTF
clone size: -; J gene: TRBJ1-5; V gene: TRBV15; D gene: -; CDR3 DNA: TGTGCCACCAGCAGAGATTCAGGGATCCATCAGCCCCAGCATTTT; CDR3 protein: CATSRDSGIHQPQHF
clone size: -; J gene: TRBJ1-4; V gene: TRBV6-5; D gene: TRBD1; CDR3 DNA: TGTGCCAGCAGCGCTGCGGGGACAGGTGGAGTAAAACTGTTTTTT; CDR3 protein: CASSAAGTGGVKLFF
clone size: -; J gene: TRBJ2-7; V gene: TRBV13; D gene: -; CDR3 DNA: TGTGCCAGCAGCTTAGTGGCCAGAAACCGGGCCTACGAGCAGTACTTC; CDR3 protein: CASSLVARNRAYEQYF
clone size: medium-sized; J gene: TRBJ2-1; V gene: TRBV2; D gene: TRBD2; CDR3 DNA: TGTGCCAGCAGTGAAGGCTTAGCGGGGGAGGATGAGCAGTTCTTC; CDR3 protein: CASSEGLAGEDEQFF
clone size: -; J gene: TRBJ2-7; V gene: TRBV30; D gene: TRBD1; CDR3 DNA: TGTGCCTGGAGTCCTCTCGGGACAGGCACCTACGAGCAGTACTTC; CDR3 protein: CAWSPLGTGTYEQYF
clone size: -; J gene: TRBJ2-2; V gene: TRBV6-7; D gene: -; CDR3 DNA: TGTGCCAGCAGGCAGACTATGGTTACCGGGGAGCTGTTTTTT; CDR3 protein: CASRQTMVTGELFF
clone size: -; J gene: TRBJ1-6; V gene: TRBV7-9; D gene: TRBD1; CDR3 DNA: TGTGCCAGCAGCTTCCTTCTAACAGGGGTGGCTTCACCCCTCCACTTT; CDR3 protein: CASSFLLTGVASPLHF
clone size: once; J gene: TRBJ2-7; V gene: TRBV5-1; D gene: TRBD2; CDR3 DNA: TGCGCCAGCAGCCCGGGGGTAGCGGGGGCCCCGGGGGAGCAGTACTTC; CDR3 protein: CASSPGVAGAPGEQYF
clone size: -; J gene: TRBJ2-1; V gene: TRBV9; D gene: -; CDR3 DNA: TGTGCCAGCAGCGTAGGTGGCACCTCCTCCTACAATGAGCAGTTCTTC; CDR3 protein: CASSVGGTSSYNEQFF
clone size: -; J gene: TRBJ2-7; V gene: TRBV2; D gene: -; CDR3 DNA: TGTGCCAGCAGTGACGGCAGGGGTCGCGCTATCGAGCAGTACTTC; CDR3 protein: CASSDGRGRAIEQYF
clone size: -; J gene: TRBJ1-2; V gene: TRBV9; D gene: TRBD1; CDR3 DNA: TGTGCCAGCAGCACTCCCGGGACAGGGGGTGAATATGGCTACACCTTC; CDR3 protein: CASSTPGTGGEYGYTF
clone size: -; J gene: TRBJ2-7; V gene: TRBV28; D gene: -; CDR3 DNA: TGTGCCAGCAGTCCACGGGCGGGCGAGCAGTACTTC; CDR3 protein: CASSPRAGEQYF
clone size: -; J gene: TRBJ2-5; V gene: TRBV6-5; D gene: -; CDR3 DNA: TGTGCCAGCAGTTACCAGCCAGGGTCCCAAGAGACCCAGTACTTC; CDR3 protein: CASSYQPGSQETQYF
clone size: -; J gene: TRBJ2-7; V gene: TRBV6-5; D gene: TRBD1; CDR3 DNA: TGTGCCAGCAGTTACCACACTTTGGACAGGAGATACGAGCAGTACTTC; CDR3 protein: CASSYHTLDRRYEQYF
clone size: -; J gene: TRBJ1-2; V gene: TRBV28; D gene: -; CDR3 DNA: TGTGCCAGCAGTTCCAGGGTTCCTCCTGGCTACACCTTC; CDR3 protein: CASSSRVPPGYTF
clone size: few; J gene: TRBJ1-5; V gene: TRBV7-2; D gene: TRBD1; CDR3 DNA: TGTGCCAGCAGCTTAGGGGGGACAGCCCACAATCAGCCCCAGCATTTT; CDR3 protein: CASSLGGTAHNQPQHF
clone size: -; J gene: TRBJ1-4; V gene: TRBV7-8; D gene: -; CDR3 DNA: TGTGCCAGCAGCTTAGGACGCAGGGGCTTACACCCGCGAGAAAAACTGTTTTTT; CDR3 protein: CASSLGRRGLHPREKLFF
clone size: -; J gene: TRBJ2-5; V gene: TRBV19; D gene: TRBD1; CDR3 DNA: TGTGCCAGTAGGACAGGGGGCCCAGGGGAGACCCAGTACTTC; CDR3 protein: CASRTGGPGETQYF
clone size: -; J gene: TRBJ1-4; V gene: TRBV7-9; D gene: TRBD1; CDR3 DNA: TGTGCCAGCAGCTTCCCCGTAGGACAGGTCGCAACTAATGAAAAACTGTTTTTT; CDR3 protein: CASSFPVGQVATNEKLFF
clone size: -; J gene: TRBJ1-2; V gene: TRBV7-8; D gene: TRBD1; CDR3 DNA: TGTGCCAGCAGCTTGTCTCGGACAGGGGAGAAGAACTATGGCTACACCTTC; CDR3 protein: CASSLSRTGEKNYGYTF
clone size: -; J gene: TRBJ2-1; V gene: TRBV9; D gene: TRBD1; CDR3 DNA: TGTGCCAGCAGCCCAGGGTCGACAGGGGAGCAGTTCTTC; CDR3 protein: CASSPGSTGEQFF
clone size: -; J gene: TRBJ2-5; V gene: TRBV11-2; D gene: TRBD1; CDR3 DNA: TGTGCCAGCAGCTCTGGGACAGAGATAGAGACCCAGTACTTC; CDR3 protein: CASSSGTEIETQYF
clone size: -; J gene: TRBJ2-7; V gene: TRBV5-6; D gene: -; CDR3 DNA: TGTGCCAGTTCCGGACCAGGGGACGCTTACGAGCAGTACTTC; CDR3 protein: CASSGPGDAYEQYF
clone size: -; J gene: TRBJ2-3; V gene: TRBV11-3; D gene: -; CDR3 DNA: TGTGCCAGCAGCTTAGGTGGCGGGGGCACAGATACGCAGTATTTT; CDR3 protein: CASSLGGGGTDTQYF
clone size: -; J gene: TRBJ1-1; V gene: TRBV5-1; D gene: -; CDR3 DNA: TGCGCCAGCAGCCCGGGACACATCCTGAACACTGAAGCTTTCTTT; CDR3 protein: CASSPGHILNTEAFF
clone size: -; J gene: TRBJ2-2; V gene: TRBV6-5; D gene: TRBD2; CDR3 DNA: TGTGCCTGCAGTGTAGCGGGGGACACCGGGGAGCTGTTTTTT; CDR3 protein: CACSVAGDTGELFF
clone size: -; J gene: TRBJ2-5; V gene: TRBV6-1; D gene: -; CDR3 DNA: TGTGCCAGCACTAGCGGACAGGGAGGGGAGACCCAGTACTTC; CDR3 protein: CASTSGQGGETQYF
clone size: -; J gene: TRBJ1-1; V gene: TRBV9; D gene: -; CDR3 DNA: TGTGCCAGCAGCGAAGGGGGCACTGAAGCTTTCTTT; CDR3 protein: CASSEGGTEAFF